The following is a T cell receptor (beta chain) sequence with its context. RNA amounts of about 0.5 to 1 ug underwent reverse transcription with random hexamers. Amplification of TCR beta CDR3 used immunoSEQ multiplex PCR across 54 Vbeta and 13 Jbeta. TCRdb recomputed calls from the immunoSEQ multiplex PCR reads with MiXCR, one row per CDR3 protein. The sample has a few hundred thousand distinct CDR3 sequences, just under 95% seen once. Peripheral blood CD8+ and CD4+ T cells were profiled by TCR beta sequencing. Multiple sclerosis controls were treatment-naive patients with stable or active relapsing-remitting disease. The data were obtained in a study of CD8 T cells in Susac syndrome. The CDR3 is 12 residues long. Germline assignment: CDR1 LGHDT and CDR2 YNNKEL (reference sequence). V was trimmed by 6 bases and J by 7 bases, leaving 9 bases between them.

The TCR was taken from a human donor with multiple sclerosis. Sequenced input: CD4+ T cells from PBMCs. The J gene is TRBJ1-4, the V gene TRBV3-1, with D tentatively TRBD1 (6 bases). For the CDR3, the DNA is TGTGCCAGCAGTCTAGGGGGTGAAAAACTGTTTTTT. Its protein product is CASSLGGEKLFF.